These 5 T cell receptor beta chains came from one sample sequenced in a study of cytotoxic CD8 clonotypes in ibrutinib-treated CLL. Clones were read by immunoSEQ multiplex PCR, and TCRdb kept only the in-frame ones, dropping some. The sample comprises approximately 150,000 clones, nearly 90% of which are singletons, and over 2.5% rests with the top ten. This specimen was PBMCs, taken at disease progression, from a patient treated with ibrutinib. These TCRs come from a human donor with chronic lymphocytic leukemia.

The chain has TRBV2 and TRBJ2-5; D is unresolved. The V end lost 0 bases, the J end lost 6 bases, and 23 bases lay between the germline ends. The CDR3 extends over 18 amino acids. In germline, CDR1 is SNHLY, CDR2 FYNNEI. CDR3 residues: CASSEAHSRRPGVQTQYF. The CDR3 DNA reads as TGTGCCAGCAGTGAAGCGCACTCTCGGCGACCCGGTGTCCAGACCCAGTACTTC.

V usage is TRBV7-9 and J usage is TRBJ2-1; 12 bases fit TRBD2. Germline CDR1 SEHNR, CDR2 FQNEAQ (reference sequence). The CDR3 has 15 residues. The trim removed 3 bases at V and 6 bases at J, leaving 3 bases unmatched. The CDR3 DNA reads TGTGCCAGCAGCTTGACTAGCGGGGGTCTCAATGAGCAGTTCTTC. This sequence encodes CASSLTSGGLNEQFF.

The chain employs TRBV28 and TRBJ2-7; D gene ambiguous. Trimming removed 6 bases at V and 3 bases at J, with 6 bases between. Germline-derived CDR1 and CDR2 are MDHEN and SYDVKM. CDR3 length: 11 amino acids. The CDR3 DNA sequence: TGTGCCAGCAGCACCCACTACGAGCAGTACTTC. Translated: CASSTHYEQYF.

The gene calls are TRBV19 and TRBJ2-3; 7 bases line up with TRBD1. Germline CDR1 LNHDA, CDR2 SQIVND (reference sequence). V lost 1 base, J lost 5 bases, and 6 bases stayed unmatched. The CDR3 is 15 amino acids. The CDR3 region has the DNA TGTGCCAGTAGTATAGTAGAGGGGGCCGGAGATACGCAGTATTTT. Amino acid sequence: CASSIVEGAGDTQYF.

The V gene is TRBV4-2, the J gene TRBJ2-2; D is unclear. Germline CDR1 LGHNA, CDR2 YNFKEQ. V gave up 0 bases and J gave up 7 bases, with 12 bases separating them. The CDR3 consists of 15 residues. In DNA form, the CDR3 reads TGTGCCAGCAGCCAAGATTGGGTTATGGACGGGGAGCTGTTTTTT. Its translation is CASSQDWVMDGELFF.